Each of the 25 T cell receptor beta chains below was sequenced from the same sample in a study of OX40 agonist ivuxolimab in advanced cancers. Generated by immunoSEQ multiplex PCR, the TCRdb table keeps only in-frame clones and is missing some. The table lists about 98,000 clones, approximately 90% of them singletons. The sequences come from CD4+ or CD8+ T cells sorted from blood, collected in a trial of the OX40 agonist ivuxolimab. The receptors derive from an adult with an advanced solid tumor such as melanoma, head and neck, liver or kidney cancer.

For the CDR3, the DNA is TGTGCCAGCAGTTTAGGTGGCGGTACCAACGCTAATGAAAAACTGTTTTTT. It codes for CASSLGGGTNANEKLFF. The chain employs TRBV28 and TRBJ1-4, with D hard to call. The V end was cut by 2 bases, the J end by 3 bases, with 16 bases between. The CDR3 length is 17 residues. In germline, CDR1 is MDHEN, CDR2 SYDVKM.

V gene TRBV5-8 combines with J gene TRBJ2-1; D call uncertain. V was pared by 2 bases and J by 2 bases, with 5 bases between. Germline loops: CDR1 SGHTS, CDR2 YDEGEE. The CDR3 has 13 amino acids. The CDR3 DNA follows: TGTGCCAGCAGCTTAGGTACCTACAATGAGCAGTTCTTC. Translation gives CASSLGTYNEQFF.

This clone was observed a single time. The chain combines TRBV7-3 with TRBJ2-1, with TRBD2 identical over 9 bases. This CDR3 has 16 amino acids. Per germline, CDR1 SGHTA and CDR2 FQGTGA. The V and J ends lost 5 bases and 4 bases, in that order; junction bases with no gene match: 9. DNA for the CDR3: TGTGCCAGCAGCCTCTATGGGCGGGGGGGATACAATGAGCAGTTCTTC. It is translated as CASSLYGRGGYNEQFF.

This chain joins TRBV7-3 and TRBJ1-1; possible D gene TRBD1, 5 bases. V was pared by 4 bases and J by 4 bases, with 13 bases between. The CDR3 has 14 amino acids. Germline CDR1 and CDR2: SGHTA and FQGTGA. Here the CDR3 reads CASSSTGGTTEAFF. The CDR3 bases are TGTGCCAGCAGCTCAACGGGGGGGACCACTGAAGCTTTCTTT.

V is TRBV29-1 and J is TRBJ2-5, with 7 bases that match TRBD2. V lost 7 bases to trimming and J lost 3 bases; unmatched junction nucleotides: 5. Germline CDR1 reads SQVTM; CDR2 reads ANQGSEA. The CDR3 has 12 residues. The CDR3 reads CSAHGGEETQYF. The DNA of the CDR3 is TGCAGCGCCCATGGGGGGGAAGAGACCCAGTACTTC.

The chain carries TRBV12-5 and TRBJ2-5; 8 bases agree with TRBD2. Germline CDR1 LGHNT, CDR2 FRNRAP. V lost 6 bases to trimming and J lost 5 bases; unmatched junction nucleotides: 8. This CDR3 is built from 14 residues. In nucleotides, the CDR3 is TGTGCTAGTGGGGGGACTAGTGGAGACGAGACCCAGTACTTC. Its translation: CASGGTSGDETQYF.

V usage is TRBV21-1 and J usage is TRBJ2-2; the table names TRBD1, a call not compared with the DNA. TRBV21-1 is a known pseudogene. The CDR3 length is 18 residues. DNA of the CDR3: TGTGCTCCAGCCGTCAAAACCGTCAGGGGTCCTTACACCGGGGAGCTGTTTTTT. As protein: CAPAVKTVRGPYTGELFF.

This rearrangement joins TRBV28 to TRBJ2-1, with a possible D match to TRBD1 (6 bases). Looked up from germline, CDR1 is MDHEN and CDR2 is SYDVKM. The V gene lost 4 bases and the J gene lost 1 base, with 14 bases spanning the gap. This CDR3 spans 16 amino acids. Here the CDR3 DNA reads TGTGCCAGCAGTTCTGGGGGCAGCCCTTCCTACAATGAGCAGTTCTTC. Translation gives CASSSGGSPSYNEQFF.

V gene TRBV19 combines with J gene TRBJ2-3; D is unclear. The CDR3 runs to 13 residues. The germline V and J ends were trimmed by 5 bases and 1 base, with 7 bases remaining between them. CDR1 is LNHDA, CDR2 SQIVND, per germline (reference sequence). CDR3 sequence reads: CASSYRGTDTQYF. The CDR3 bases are TGTGCCAGTAGTTATAGGGGCACAGATACGCAGTATTTT. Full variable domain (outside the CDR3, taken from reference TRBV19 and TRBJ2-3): DGGITQSPKYLFRKEGQNVTLSCEQNLNHDAMYWYRQDPGQGLRLIYYSQIVNDFQKGDIAEGYSVSREKKESFPLTVTSAQKNPTAFYLCASSYRGTDTQYFGPGTRLTVL.

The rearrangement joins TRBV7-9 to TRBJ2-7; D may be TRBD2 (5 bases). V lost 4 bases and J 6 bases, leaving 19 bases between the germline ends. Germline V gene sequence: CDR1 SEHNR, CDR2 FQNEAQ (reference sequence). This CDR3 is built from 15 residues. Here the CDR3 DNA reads TGTGCCAGCAGCTCACGTCGGGCTGCGGCGGGCGAGCAGTACTTC. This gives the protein CASSSRRAAAGEQYF.

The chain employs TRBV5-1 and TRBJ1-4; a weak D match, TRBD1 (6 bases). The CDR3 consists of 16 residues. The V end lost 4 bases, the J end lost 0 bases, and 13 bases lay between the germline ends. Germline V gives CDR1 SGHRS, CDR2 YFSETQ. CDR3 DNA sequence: TGCGCCAGCAGCGGGGGGACATTCGCAACTAATGAAAAACTGTTTTTT. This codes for CASSGGTFATNEKLFF.

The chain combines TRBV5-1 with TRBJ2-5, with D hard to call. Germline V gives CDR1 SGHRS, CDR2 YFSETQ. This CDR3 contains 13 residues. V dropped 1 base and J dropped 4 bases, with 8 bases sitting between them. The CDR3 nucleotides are TGCGCCAGCAGCTTGAGGGCCTCAGAGACCCAGTACTTC. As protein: CASSLRASETQYF. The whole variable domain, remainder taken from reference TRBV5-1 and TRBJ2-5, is KAGVTQTPRYLIKTRGQQVTLSCSPISGHRSVSWYQQTPGQGLQFLFEYFSETQRNKGNFPGRFSGRQFSNSRSEMNVSTLELGDSALYLCASSLRASETQYFGPGTRLLVL.

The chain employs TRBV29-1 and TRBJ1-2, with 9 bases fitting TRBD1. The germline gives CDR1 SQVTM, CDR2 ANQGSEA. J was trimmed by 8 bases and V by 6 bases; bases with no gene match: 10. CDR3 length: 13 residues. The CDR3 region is CSVEAQGARGYTF. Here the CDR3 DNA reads TGCAGCGTCGAGGCACAGGGGGCGAGGGGCTACACCTTC. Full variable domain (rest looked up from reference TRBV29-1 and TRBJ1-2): SAVISQKPSRDICQRGTSLTIQCQVDSQVTMMFWYRQQPGQSLTLIATANQGSEATYESGFVIDKFPISRPNLTFSTLTVSNMSPEDSSIYLCSVEAQGARGYTFGSGTRLTVV.

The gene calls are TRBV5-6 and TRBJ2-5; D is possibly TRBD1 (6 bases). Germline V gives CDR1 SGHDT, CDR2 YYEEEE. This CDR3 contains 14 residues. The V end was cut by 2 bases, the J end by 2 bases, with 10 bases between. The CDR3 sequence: CASSFDRLQETQYF. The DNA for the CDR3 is TGTGCCAGCAGCTTTGACAGGCTACAAGAGACCCAGTACTTC.

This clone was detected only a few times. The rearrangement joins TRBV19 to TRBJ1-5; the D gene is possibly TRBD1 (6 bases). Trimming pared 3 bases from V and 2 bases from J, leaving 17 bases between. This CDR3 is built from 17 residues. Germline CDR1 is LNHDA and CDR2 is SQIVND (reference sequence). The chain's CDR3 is CASSIEQQGFGNQPQHF. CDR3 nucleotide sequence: TGTGCCAGTAGTATCGAACAACAGGGTTTTGGCAATCAGCCCCAGCATTTT. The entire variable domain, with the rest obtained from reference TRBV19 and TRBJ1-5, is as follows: DGGITQSPKYLFRKEGQNVTLSCEQNLNHDAMYWYRQDPGQGLRLIYYSQIVNDFQKGDIAEGYSVSREKKESFPLTVTSAQKNPTAFYLCASSIEQQGFGNQPQHFGDGTRLSIL.

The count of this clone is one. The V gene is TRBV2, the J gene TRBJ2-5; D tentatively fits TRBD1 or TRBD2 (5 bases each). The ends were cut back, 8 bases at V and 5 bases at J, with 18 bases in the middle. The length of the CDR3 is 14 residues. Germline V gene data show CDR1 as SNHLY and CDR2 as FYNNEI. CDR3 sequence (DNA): TGTGCCAGCGGGGCTGACGGGGTTGGGGAGACCCAGTACTTC. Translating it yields CASGADGVGETQYF. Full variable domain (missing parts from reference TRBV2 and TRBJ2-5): EPEVTQTPSHQVTQMGQEVILRCVPISNHLYFYWYRQILGQKVEFLVSFYNNEISEKSEIFDDQFSVERPDGSNFTLKIRSTKLEDSAMYFCASGADGVGETQYFGPGTRLLVL.

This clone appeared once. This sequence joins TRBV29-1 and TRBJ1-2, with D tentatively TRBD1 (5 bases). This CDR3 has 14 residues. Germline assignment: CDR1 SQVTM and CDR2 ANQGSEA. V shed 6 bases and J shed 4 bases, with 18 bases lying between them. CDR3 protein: CSVGGGEDFYGYTF. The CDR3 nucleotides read TGCAGCGTGGGCGGGGGGGAAGACTTCTATGGCTACACCTTC.

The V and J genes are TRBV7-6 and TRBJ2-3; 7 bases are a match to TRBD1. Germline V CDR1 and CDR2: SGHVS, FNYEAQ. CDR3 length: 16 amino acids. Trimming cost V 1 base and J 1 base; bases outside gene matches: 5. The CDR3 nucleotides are TGTGCCAGCAGCTTAGGACAGGGCCAACGCACAGATACGCAGTATTTT. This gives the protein CASSLGQGQRTDTQYF.

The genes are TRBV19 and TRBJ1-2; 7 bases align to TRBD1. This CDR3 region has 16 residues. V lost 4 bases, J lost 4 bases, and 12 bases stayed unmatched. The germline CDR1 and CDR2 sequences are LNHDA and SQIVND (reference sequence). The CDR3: CASSRRRDSSFYGYTF. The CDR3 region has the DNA TGTGCCAGTAGTAGGAGGAGGGACAGCTCCTTCTATGGCTACACCTTC.

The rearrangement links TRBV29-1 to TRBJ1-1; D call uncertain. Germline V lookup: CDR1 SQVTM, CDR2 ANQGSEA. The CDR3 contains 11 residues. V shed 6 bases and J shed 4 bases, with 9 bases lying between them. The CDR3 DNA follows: TGCAGCGTCGGACTTATCACTGAAGCTTTCTTT. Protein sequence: CSVGLITEAFF. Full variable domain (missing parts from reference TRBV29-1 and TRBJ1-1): SAVISQKPSRDICQRGTSLTIQCQVDSQVTMMFWYRQQPGQSLTLIATANQGSEATYESGFVIDKFPISRPNLTFSTLTVSNMSPEDSSIYLCSVGLITEAFFGQGTRLTVV.

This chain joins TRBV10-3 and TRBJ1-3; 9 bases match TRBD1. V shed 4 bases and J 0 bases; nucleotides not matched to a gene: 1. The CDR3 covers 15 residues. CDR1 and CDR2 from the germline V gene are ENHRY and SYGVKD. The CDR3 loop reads CAISGDRDSGNTIYF. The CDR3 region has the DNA TGTGCCATCAGTGGGGACAGGGACTCTGGAAACACCATATATTTT.

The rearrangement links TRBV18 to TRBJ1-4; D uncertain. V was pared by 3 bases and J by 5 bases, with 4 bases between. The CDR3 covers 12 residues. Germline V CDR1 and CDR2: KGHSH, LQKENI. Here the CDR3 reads CASSPENEKLFF. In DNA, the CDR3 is TGTGCCAGCTCACCTGAAAATGAAAAACTGTTTTTT.

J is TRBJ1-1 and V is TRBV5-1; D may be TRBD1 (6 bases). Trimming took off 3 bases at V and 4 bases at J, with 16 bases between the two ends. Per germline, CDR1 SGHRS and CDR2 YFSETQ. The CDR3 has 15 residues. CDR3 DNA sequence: TGCGCCAGCAGCTCGCGACCATCGGGGGCCACTGAAGCTTTCTTT. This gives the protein CASSSRPSGATEAFF.

This CDR3 reads CASGTEVVEQYF. The DNA of the CDR3 is TGTGCCTCCGGGACAGAAGTCGTCGAGCAGTACTTC. The gene calls are TRBV2 and TRBJ2-7, with 7 bases fitting TRBD1. Per the germline V gene, CDR1 is SNHLY and CDR2 is FYNNEI. V shed 11 bases, J shed 6 bases, and the junction held 10 bases outside the gene matches. The CDR3 extends over 12 amino acids. The full variable domain, rest sourced from reference TRBV2 and TRBJ2-7, is EPEVTQTPSHQVTQMGQEVILRCVPISNHLYFYWYRQILGQKVEFLVSFYNNEISEKSEIFDDQFSVERPDGSNFTLKIRSTKLEDSAMYFCASGTEVVEQYFGPGTRLTVT.

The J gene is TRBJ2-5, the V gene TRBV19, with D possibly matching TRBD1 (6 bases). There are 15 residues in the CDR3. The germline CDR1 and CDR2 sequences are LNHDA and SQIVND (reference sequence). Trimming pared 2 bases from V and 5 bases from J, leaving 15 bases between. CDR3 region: CASSIHRAVSETQYF. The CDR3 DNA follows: TGTGCCAGTAGTATACACAGGGCCGTTTCCGAGACCCAGTACTTC.